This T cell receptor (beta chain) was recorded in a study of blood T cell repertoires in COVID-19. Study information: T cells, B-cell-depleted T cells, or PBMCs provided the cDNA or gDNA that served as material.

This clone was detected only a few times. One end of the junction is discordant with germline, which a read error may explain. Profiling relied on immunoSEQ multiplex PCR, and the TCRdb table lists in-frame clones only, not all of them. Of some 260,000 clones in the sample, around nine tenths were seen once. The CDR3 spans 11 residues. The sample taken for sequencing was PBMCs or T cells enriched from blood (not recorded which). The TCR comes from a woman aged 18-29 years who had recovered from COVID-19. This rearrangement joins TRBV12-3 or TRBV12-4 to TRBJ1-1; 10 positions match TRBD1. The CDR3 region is CASSFGQGVSF. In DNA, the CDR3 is TGTGCCAGCAGTTTCGGACAGGGGGTTTCGTTT.